A single sample is the source of the 18 T cell receptor beta chains below, sequenced in a study of cytomegalovirus exposure and HLA in healthy donors. The PCR ran on 60 Vbeta and 13 Jbeta primers. Method: immunoSEQ multiplex PCR; TCRdb's copy keeps in-frame clones and lacks some. The sample shows 55,000 to 85,000 clones, 75% to 85% of them seen only once. Sequenced sample: PBMCs. The receptors here all came from a man aged 18 to 29 in good health and CMV-seropositive.

The V call is TRBV7-8, the J call TRBJ1-2; D is unclear. V was cut by 7 bases and J by 7 bases, with 19 bases left in between. Germline V gene data show CDR1 as SGHVS and CDR2 as FQNEAQ. The CDR3 length is 14 residues. The DNA of the CDR3 is TGTGCCAGCACCACCCCGGCGGATTTGGCTGGCTACACCTTC. Its protein product is CASTTPADLAGYTF.

This chain joins TRBV5-6 and TRBJ1-3; D is possibly TRBD1 (5 bases). The CDR3 has 11 amino acids. Germline V lookup: CDR1 SGHDT, CDR2 YYEEEE. V was clipped by 3 bases and J by 10 bases, with 8 bases between them. The CDR3 nucleotides read TGTGCCAGCAGCTCGGGGGTGACCATATATTTT. Residues: CASSSGVTIYF.

The V and J genes are TRBV6-5 and TRBJ1-1, with TRBD1 as a possible D gene (6 bases). The CDR3 runs 12 residues. CDR1 and CDR2 (germline): MNHEY, SVGAGI. Trimming cost V 6 bases and J 3 bases, with 8 bases left between them. CDR3 bases: TGTGCCAGCAGCAGGGGTTACACTGAAGCTTTCTTT. Amino acids: CASSRGYTEAFF.

The CDR3 sequence: CASSLGGGTEAFF. For the CDR3, the DNA is TGTGCCAGCAGCTTGGGGGGCGGGACGGAAGCTTTCTTT. The chain joins TRBV5-4 to TRBJ1-1; TRBD1 is a possible D gene (5 bases). The V end was cut by 0 bases, the J end by 8 bases, with 11 bases between. CDR3 length equals 13 residues. Germline V lookup: CDR1 SGHNT, CDR2 YYREEE (reference sequence).

As concerns this clone: Germline is not matched at one junction end, which may reflect a read error. The same CDR3 can be traced to other DNA sequences in this sample. This chain links TRBV6-4 with TRBJ2-5; 14 positions match TRBD2. From germline, CDR1 is MRHNA and CDR2 SNTAGT. The CDR3 runs 15 residues. CDR3 sequence: CASSVGTSGSETQYF. The CDR3 DNA reads TGTGCTAGCAGTGTCGGGACTAGCGGGAGTGAGACCCAGTACTTC.

The chain joins TRBV25-1 to TRBJ2-3; D may be TRBD1 (5 bases). The ends were cut back, 1 base at V and 0 bases at J, with 8 bases in the middle. The CDR3 consists of 15 residues. CDR1 and CDR2 from the germline V gene are MGHDK and SYGVNS. The CDR3 DNA is TGTGCCAGCAGTGAATCAGGGCTAAGCACAGATACGCAGTATTTT. Translated, it gives CASSESGLSTDTQYF.

This clone was picked up a small number of times. Written as DNA, the CDR3 is TGTGCCAGCAGTGGCGGACAGATTCAAGAGACCCAGTACTTC. It translates to CASSGGQIQETQYF. The genes are TRBV6-4 and TRBJ2-5; TRBD1 might be the D (6 bases). The CDR3 runs to 14 residues. Looked up from germline, CDR1 is MRHNA and CDR2 is SNTAGT. Deletions cut 4 bases from V and 2 bases from J, with 11 bases between.

This clone has only one observation. V gene TRBV11-2 combines with J gene TRBJ1-1, with D unclear. The germline V and J ends were trimmed by 3 bases and 1 base, with 6 bases remaining between them. The CDR3 consists of 13 residues. CDR1 is SGHAT, CDR2 FQNNGV, per germline. CDR3 sequence reads: CASSFTQNTEAFF. In nucleotides, the CDR3 is TGTGCCAGCAGCTTTACACAGAACACTGAAGCTTTCTTT.

This sequence joins TRBV4-1 and TRBJ2-7, with D unclear. Germline V lookup: CDR1 MGHRA, CDR2 YSYEKL. V was pared by 5 bases and J by 5 bases, with 13 bases between. The CDR3 totals 13 residues. The CDR3, as DNA: TGCGCCAGCAGCGATCGACGAGAGGACGAGCAGTACTTC. It yields the protein CASSDRREDEQYF.

This clone was counted between two and nine times. V gene TRBV18 combines with J gene TRBJ1-4; a weak D match, TRBD1 (6 bases). V was shortened by 5 bases and J by 3 bases, with 13 bases between the two germline ends. This CDR3 comprises 15 residues. From germline, CDR1 is KGHSH and CDR2 LQKENI. Written as DNA, the CDR3 is TGTGCCAGCTCAATGTTGGCAGGGGCTAATGAAAAACTGTTTTTT. Protein product: CASSMLAGANEKLFF.

The chain couples TRBV30 to TRBJ1-1; 7 nucleotides align to TRBD1. Germline values: CDR1 GTSNPN, CDR2 SVGIG (reference sequence). V shed 5 bases and J 1 base; nucleotides not matched to a gene: 4. The CDR3 has 13 amino acids. In DNA, the CDR3 is TGTGCCTGGGAAAGGGACAGGAACACTGAAGCTTTCTTT. Protein sequence: CAWERDRNTEAFF.

This clone has only a few counts. The rearrangement uses TRBV30 and TRBJ1-2, with TRBD1 matching over 9 bases. Trimming cost V 4 bases and J 2 bases; bases outside gene matches: 11. Germline V lookup: CDR1 GTSNPN, CDR2 SVGIG (reference sequence). This CDR3 is 16 amino acids long. CDR3 loop: CAWKRDRAKRNYGYTF. The CDR3, as DNA: TGTGCCTGGAAAAGGGACAGGGCGAAGAGGAACTATGGCTACACCTTC.

The V call is TRBV18, the J call TRBJ2-3, with D possibly matching TRBD2 (5 bases). Deletions cut 3 bases from V and 5 bases from J, with 18 bases between. This CDR3 has 16 amino acids. CDR1 and CDR2 from the germline V gene are KGHSH and LQKENI. CDR3 residues: CASSPIEGGNLDTQYF. The DNA of the CDR3 is TGTGCCAGCTCACCGATTGAGGGTGGAAACCTAGATACGCAGTATTTT.

The chain recombines TRBV6-6 with TRBJ2-3; TRBD2 matches at 13 bases. This CDR3 has 16 amino acids. V lost 4 bases to trimming and J lost 5 bases; unmatched junction nucleotides: 6. Germline assignment: CDR1 MNHNY and CDR2 SVGAGI (reference sequence). In DNA, the CDR3 is TGTGCCAGCAGTTCAGCGGGACTAGCGGGAAGAGATACGCAGTATTTT. Protein: CASSSAGLAGRDTQYF.

This rearrangement joins TRBV30 to TRBJ2-5; tentatively, D is TRBD2 (6 bases). The V gene lost 5 bases and the J gene lost 1 base, with 14 bases spanning the gap. The CDR3 extends over 14 amino acids. Germline V gives CDR1 GTSNPN, CDR2 SVGIG (reference sequence). CDR3 sequence reads: CAWGSGLAQETQYF. The CDR3 DNA is TGTGCCTGGGGATCGGGACTCGCCCAAGAGACCCAGTACTTC. Combining the CDR3 with reference TRBV30 and TRBJ2-5 gives the whole variable domain SQTIHQWPATLVQPVGSPLSLECTVEGTSNPNLYWYRQAAGRGLQLLFYSVGIGQISSEVPQNLSASRPQDRQFILSSKKLLLSDSGFYLCAWGSGLAQETQYFGPGTRLLVL.

The chain carries TRBV28 and TRBJ1-2; 7 bases line up with TRBD1. V shed 5 bases, J shed 7 bases, and the junction held 7 bases outside the gene matches. The CDR3 is 13 residues long. From germline, CDR1 is MDHEN and CDR2 SYDVKM. The CDR3 protein is CASSPQGWFGYTF. CDR3 DNA sequence: TGTGCCAGCAGTCCACAGGGGTGGTTTGGCTACACCTTC.

The chain has TRBV30 and TRBJ2-7; TRBD1 matches at 7 bases. The CDR3 is 15 amino acids. V lost 4 bases and J lost 0; bases outside the gene matches: 9. Germline V CDR1 and CDR2: GTSNPN, SVGIG (reference sequence). The CDR3 sequence: CAWTTGTDSSYEQYF. The CDR3 region has the DNA TGTGCCTGGACGACCGGGACAGATAGCTCCTACGAGCAGTACTTC.

V usage is TRBV6-5 and J usage is TRBJ2-1; D remains ambiguous. The CDR3 has 13 residues. CDR1 MNHEY and CDR2 SVGAGI come from the germline V gene. Trimming shortened V by 2 bases and J by 6 bases, and 8 bases separated the two germline ends. CDR3 nucleotide sequence: TGTGCCAGCAGTTACACGGCGGTCAATGAGCAGTTCTTC. Protein: CASSYTAVNEQFF.